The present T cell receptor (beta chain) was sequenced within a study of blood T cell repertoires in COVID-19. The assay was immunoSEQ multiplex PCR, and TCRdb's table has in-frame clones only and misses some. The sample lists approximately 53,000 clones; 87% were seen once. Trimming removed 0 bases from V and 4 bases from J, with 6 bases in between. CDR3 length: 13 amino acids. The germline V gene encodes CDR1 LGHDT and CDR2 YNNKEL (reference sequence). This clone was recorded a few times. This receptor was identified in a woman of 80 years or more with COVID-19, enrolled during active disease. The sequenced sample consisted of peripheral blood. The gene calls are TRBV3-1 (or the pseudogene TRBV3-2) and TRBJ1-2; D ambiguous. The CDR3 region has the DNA TGTGCCAGCAGCCAAGATGAGGGCTATGGCTACACCTTC. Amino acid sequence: CASSQDEGYGYTF.